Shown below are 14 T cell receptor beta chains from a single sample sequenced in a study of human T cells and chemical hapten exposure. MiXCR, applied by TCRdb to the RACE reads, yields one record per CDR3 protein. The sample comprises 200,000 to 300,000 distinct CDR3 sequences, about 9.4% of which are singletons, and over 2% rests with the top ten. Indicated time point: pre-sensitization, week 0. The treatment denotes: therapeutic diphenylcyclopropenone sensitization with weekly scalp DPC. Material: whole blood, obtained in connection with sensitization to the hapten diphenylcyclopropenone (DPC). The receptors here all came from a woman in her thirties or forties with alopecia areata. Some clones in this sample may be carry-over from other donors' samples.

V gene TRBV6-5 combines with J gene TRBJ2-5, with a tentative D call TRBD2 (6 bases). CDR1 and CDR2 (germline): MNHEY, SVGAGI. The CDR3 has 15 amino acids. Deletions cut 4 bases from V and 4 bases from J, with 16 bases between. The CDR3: CASSFGAYGGETQYF. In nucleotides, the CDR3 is TGTGCCAGCAGTTTTGGAGCGTACGGGGGAGAGACCCAGTACTTC.

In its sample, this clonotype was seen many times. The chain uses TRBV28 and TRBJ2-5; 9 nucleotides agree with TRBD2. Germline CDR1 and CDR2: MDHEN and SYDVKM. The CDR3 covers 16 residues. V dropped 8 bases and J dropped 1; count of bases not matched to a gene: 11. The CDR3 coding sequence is TGTGCCAGCGGGACTAGCCCGTCTCCCTTCCAAGAGACCCAGTACTTC. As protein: CASGTSPSPFQETQYF. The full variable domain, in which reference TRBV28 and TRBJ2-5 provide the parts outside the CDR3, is DVKVTQSSRYLVKRTGEKVFLECVQDMDHENMFWYRQDPGLGLRLIYFSYDVKMKEKGDIPEGYSVSREKKERFSLILESASTNQTSMYLCASGTSPSPFQETQYFGPGTRLLVL.

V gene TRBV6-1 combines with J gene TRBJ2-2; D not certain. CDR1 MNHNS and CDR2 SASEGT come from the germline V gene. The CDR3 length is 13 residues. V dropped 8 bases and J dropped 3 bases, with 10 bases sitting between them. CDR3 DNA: TGTGCCAGCGGGCAGACTTACACCGGGGAGCTGTTTTTT. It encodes CASGQTYTGELFF.

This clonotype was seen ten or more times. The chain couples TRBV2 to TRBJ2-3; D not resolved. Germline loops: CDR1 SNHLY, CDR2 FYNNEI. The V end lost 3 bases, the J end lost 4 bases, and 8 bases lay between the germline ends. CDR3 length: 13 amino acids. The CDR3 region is CASSDKVSDTQYF. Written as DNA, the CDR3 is TGTGCCAGCAGTGACAAAGTTTCAGATACGCAGTATTTT.

The CDR3 DNA sequence: TGCAGTGCTAGAACTCCAGGGACAGGCTCAATTAACGTCCTGACTTTC. It is translated as CSARTPGTGSINVLTF. This chain uses TRBV20-1 with TRBJ2-6; TRBD1 matches at 8 bases. V was pared by 2 bases and J by 10 bases, with 13 bases of the junction left unmatched. The germline V gene encodes CDR1 DFQATT and CDR2 SNEGSKA (reference sequence). The CDR3 is made up of 16 amino acids.

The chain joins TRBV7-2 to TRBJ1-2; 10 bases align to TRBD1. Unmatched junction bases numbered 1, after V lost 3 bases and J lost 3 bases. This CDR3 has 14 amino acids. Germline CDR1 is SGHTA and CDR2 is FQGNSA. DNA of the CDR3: TGTGCCAGCAGCTTGACAGGGGGCGACTATGGCTACACCTTC. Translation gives CASSLTGGDYGYTF. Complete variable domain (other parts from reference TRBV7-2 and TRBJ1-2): GAGVSQSPSNKVTEKGKDVELRCDPISGHTALYWYRQSLGQGLEFLIYFQGNSAPDKSGLPSDRFSAERTGGSVSTLTIQRTQQEDSAVYLCASSLTGGDYGYTFGSGTRLTVV.

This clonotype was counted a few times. DNA for the CDR3: TGTGCCAGCAGTTTTCGTTTTGAGAGAGCCAGGGACCGAGCTTTCTTT. Its protein product is CASSFRFERARDRAFF. The V call is TRBV28, the J call TRBJ1-1; possibly TRBD1 for D (5 bases). Trimming took off 3 bases at V and 10 bases at J, with 24 bases between the two ends. The CDR3 consists of 16 residues. Germline CDR1 is MDHEN and CDR2 is SYDVKM.

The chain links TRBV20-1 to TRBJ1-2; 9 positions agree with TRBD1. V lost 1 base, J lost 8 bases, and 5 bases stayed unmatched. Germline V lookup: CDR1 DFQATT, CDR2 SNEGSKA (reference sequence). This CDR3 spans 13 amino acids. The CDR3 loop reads CSARVGTGFGYTF. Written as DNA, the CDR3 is TGCAGTGCTAGAGTCGGGACAGGGTTCGGCTACACCTTC.

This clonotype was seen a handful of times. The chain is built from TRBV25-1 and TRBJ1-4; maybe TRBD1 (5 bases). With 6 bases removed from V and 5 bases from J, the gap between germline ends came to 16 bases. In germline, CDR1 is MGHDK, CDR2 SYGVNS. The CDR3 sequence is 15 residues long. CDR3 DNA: TGTGCCAGCAGCCAAAGGGGCCAGCTGAATGAAAAACTGTTTTTT. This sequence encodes CASSQRGQLNEKLFF.

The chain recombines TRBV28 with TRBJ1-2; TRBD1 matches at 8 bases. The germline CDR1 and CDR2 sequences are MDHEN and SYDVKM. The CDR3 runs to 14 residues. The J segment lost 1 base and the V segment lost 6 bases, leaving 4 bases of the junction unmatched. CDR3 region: CASRRQGRNYGYTF. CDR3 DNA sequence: TGTGCCAGCAGACGACAGGGGCGTAACTATGGCTACACCTTC.

The CDR3 is CSAGTSGASTDTQYF. In DNA form, the CDR3 reads TGCAGCGCCGGGACTAGCGGAGCTAGCACAGATACGCAGTATTTT. The rearrangement uses TRBV29-1 and TRBJ2-3, with 11 nucleotides matching TRBD2. Per germline, CDR1 SQVTM and CDR2 ANQGSEA. V was clipped by 7 bases and J by 0 bases; unmatched bases: 6. The CDR3 loop spans 15 amino acids.

As DNA, the CDR3 is TGCAGCGGGAGAGGCACCGGGGAGCTGTTTTTT. Residues: CSGRGTGELFF. The gene calls are TRBV29-1 and TRBJ2-2, with D uncertain. Between the trimmed V and J ends, which lost 7 bases and 4 bases, there was a span of 7 bases. This CDR3 has 11 residues. From germline, CDR1 is SQVTM and CDR2 ANQGSEA.

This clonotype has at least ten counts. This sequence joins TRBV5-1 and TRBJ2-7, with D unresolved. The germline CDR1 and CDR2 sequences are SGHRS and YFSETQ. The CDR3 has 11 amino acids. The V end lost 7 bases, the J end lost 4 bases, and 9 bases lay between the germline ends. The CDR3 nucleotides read TGCGCCAGCGGGTCTGAGTACGAGCAGTACTTC. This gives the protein CASGSEYEQYF.

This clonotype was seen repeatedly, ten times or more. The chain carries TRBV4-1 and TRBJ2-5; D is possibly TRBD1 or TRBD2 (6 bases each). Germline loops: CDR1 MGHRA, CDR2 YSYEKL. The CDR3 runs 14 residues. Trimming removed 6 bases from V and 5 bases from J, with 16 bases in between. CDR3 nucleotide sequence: TGCGCCAGCAGGGGGCCACAGGGAGGCGAGACCCAGTACTTC. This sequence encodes CASRGPQGGETQYF.